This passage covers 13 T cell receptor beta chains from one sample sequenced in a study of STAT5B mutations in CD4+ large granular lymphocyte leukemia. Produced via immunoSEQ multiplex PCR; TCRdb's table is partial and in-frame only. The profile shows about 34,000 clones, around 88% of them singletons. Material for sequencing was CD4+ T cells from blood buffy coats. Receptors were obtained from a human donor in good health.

For the CDR3, the DNA is TGTGCCAGCAGCCAAGTGATTGGTGGTTTTAGACAGCTGAACACTGAAGCTTTCTTT. As protein: CASSQVIGGFRQLNTEAFF. The rearrangement joins TRBV4-2 to TRBJ1-1, with D maybe TRBD1 (5 bases). V gave up 1 base and J gave up 0 bases, with 21 bases separating them. This CDR3 region has 19 residues. Looked up from germline, CDR1 is LGHNA and CDR2 is YNFKEQ.

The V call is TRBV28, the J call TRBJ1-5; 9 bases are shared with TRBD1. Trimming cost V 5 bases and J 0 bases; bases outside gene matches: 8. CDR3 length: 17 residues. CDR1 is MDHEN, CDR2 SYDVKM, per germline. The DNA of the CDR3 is TGTGCCAGCAGTCGACAGGGGGGGGGCTATAGCAATCAGCCCCAGCATTTT. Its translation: CASSRQGGGYSNQPQHF. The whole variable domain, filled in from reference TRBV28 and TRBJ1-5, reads DVKVTQSSRYLVKRTGEKVFLECVQDMDHENMFWYRQDPGLGLRLIYFSYDVKMKEKGDIPEGYSVSREKKERFSLILESASTNQTSMYLCASSRQGGGYSNQPQHFGDGTRLSIL.

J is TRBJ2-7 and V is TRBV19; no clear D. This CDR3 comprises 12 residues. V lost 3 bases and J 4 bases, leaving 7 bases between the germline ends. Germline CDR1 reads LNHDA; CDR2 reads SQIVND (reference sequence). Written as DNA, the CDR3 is TGTGCCAGTAGTATTAACGAATACGAGCAGTACTTC. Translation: CASSINEYEQYF.

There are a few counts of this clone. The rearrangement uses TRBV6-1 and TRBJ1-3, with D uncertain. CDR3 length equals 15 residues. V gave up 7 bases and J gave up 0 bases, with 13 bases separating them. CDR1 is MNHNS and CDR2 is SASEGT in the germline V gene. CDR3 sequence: CASTRVDSSGNTIYF. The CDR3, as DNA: TGTGCCAGCACGAGGGTAGACTCCTCTGGAAACACCATATATTTT.

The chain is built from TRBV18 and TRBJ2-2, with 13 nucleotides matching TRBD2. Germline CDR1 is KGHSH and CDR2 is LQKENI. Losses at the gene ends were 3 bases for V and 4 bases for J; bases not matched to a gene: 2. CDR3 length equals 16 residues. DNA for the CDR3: TGTGCCAGCTCACCTCGGACTAGCGGGGGCACCGGGGAGCTGTTTTTT. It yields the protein CASSPRTSGGTGELFF.

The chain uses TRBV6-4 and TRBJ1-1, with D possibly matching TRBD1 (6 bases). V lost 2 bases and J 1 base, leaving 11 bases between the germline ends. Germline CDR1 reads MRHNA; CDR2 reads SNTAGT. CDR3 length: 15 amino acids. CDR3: CASSDTGTPNTEAFF. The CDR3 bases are TGTGCCAGCAGTGACACCGGGACACCGAACACTGAAGCTTTCTTT.

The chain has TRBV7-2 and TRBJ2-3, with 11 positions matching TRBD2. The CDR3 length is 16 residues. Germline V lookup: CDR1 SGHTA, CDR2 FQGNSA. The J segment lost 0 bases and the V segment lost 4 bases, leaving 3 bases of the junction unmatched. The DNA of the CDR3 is TGTGCCAGCAGCTCTCGGACTAGCGGGAGCACAGATACGCAGTATTTT. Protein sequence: CASSSRTSGSTDTQYF.

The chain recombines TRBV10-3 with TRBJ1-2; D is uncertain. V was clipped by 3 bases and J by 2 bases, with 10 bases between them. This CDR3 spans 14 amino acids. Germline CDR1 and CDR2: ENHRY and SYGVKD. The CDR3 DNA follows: TGTGCCATCAGTGACGTAGGAGACAACTATGGCTACACCTTC. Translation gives CAISDVGDNYGYTF.

The CDR3 reads CASTGQRHNSPLHF. The DNA for the CDR3 is TGTGCCAGCACGGGACAGCGCCATAATTCACCCCTCCACTTT. The V call is TRBV6-5, the J call TRBJ1-6; 7 bases fit TRBD1. Trimming cost V 7 bases and J 5 bases; bases outside gene matches: 5. Germline V gene data show CDR1 as MNHEY and CDR2 as SVGAGI. The CDR3 spans 14 residues.

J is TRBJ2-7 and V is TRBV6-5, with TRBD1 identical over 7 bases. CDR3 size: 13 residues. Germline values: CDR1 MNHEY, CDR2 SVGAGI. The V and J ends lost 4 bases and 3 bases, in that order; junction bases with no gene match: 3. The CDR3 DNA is TGTGCCAGCAGTTTGACAGGGCGCTACGAGCAGTACTTC. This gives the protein CASSLTGRYEQYF.

In DNA form, the CDR3 reads TGCAGTGCCCGAGGGGGCGGAGAGCAGTACTTC. This codes for CSARGGGEQYF. V is TRBV20-1 and J is TRBJ2-7; 7 bases agree with TRBD1. In germline, CDR1 is DFQATT, CDR2 SNEGSKA (reference sequence). V was pared by 6 bases and J by 7 bases, with 6 bases of the junction left unmatched. The CDR3 covers 11 residues.

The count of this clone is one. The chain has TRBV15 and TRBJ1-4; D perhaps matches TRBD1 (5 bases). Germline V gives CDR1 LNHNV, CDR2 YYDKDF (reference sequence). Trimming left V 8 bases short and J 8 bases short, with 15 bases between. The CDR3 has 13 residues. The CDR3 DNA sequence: TGTGCCACCGCAGGGAGGGACGGAGAAAAACTGTTTTTT. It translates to CATAGRDGEKLFF.

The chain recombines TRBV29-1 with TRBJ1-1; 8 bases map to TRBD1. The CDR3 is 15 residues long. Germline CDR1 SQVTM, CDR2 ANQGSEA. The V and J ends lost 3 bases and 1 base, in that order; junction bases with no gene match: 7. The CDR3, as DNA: TGCAGCGTTGAGCCTCGACAGGGGCAGAACACTGAAGCTTTCTTT. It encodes CSVEPRQGQNTEAFF.